What follows are 30 T cell receptor beta chains derived from one specimen sequenced in a study of T-cell memory formation after mild COVID-19. TCRdb recomputed calls from the 5' RACE reads with MiXCR, one row per CDR3 protein. Of about 400,000 distinct CDR3 sequences in the sample, around an eighth were seen once. The sample consisted of PBMCs or a T cell subset sorted from them (not recorded which). These receptor sequences come from a man in his late teens or twenties who had mild COVID-19 (a few samples of this study predate the infection). Cell type and time point are not known.

The table lists this clonotype with a few counts. The chain uses TRBV6-5 and TRBJ2-3; 8 bases are a match to TRBD1. The CDR3 is made up of 13 amino acids. The ends lost 7 bases at V and 4 bases at J; junction bases unmatched: 4. Germline V gene sequence: CDR1 MNHEY, CDR2 SVGAGI. CDR3 sequence (DNA): TGTGCCAGCACCAACAGGGGGGCAGATACGCAGTATTTT. The encoded protein is CASTNRGADTQYF.

This clonotype was observed many times. The J gene is TRBJ2-7, the V gene TRBV6-5, with D tentatively TRBD1 (6 bases). This CDR3 is 15 amino acids long. Germline lookup yields CDR1 MNHEY and CDR2 SVGAGI. The V gene lost 6 bases and the J gene lost 0 bases, with 15 bases spanning the gap. The CDR3 region has the DNA TGTGCCAGCAGGCTCTACAGGGAATTCTCCTACGAGCAGTACTTC. Protein product: CASRLYREFSYEQYF.

This clonotype was seen a handful of times. The chain has TRBV6-2 or TRBV6-3 and TRBJ2-2; 7 bases match TRBD1. The V gene's germline CDR1 is MNHEY and CDR2 SVGEGT. This CDR3 comprises 12 residues. Trimming took 11 bases from V and 8 from J; bases not matched to a gene: 8. The CDR3 bases are TGTGCCGGCGAGACAGGGTCAGGGGAGCTGTTTTTT. Amino acid sequence: CAGETGSGELFF.

There are many counts of this clonotype. The genes are TRBV20-1 and TRBJ2-5; weak D call: TRBD1 (6 bases). The V gene's germline CDR1 is DFQATT and CDR2 SNEGSKA (reference sequence). The V and J ends lost 3 bases and 2 bases respectively, with 10 bases between them. This CDR3 is built from 13 residues. CDR3 amino acids: CSARSQGQETQYF. The CDR3 nucleotides are TGCAGTGCTAGGTCCCAGGGGCAAGAGACCCAGTACTTC.

This clonotype was counted only a few times. Here the CDR3 DNA reads TGCAGTGCTAGAGGCCTGGCGGGGCGCACAGATACGCAGTATTTT. This gives the protein CSARGLAGRTDTQYF. The V gene is TRBV20-1, the J gene TRBJ2-3; possibly TRBD2 for D (6 bases). CDR1 is DFQATT and CDR2 is SNEGSKA in the germline V gene (reference sequence). The CDR3 spans 15 residues. Deletions cut 1 base from V and 1 base from J, with 12 bases between.

The rearrangement joins TRBV5-1 to TRBJ2-1, with a possible D match to TRBD1 (6 bases). Trimming took 7 bases from V and 7 from J, leaving 15 bases between them. CDR1 and CDR2 from the germline V gene are SGHRS and YFSETQ. This CDR3 has 13 residues. Here the CDR3 DNA reads TGCGCCAGCCGAAGGGGGACGGGGAATGAGCAGTTCTTC. Protein: CASRRGTGNEQFF. Combining the CDR3 with reference TRBV5-1 and TRBJ2-1 gives the whole variable domain KAGVTQTPRYLIKTRGQQVTLSCSPISGHRSVSWYQQTPGQGLQFLFEYFSETQRNKGNFPGRFSGRQFSNSRSEMNVSTLELGDSALYLCASRRGTGNEQFFGPGTRLTVL.

The chain carries TRBV7-9 and TRBJ2-1; 9 nucleotides align to TRBD1. The CDR3 is made up of 16 amino acids. Germline CDR1 reads SEHNR; CDR2 reads FQNEAQ (reference sequence). V gave up 4 bases and J gave up 8 bases; unmatched junction bases: 12. The CDR3 is CASSSTHRGLRDEQFF. CDR3 DNA sequence: TGTGCCAGCAGCTCGACCCACAGGGGGCTTAGAGATGAGCAGTTCTTC.

This clonotype occurred many times. The genes are TRBV5-6 and TRBJ2-5, with 10 bases matching TRBD1. J gave up 4 bases and V 4 bases, and 4 bases lay outside the gene matches. There are 14 residues in the CDR3. Germline V gene sequence: CDR1 SGHDT, CDR2 YYEEEE. The CDR3 here is CASSVWTGGETQYF. For the CDR3, the DNA is TGTGCCAGCAGCGTTTGGACAGGGGGAGAGACCCAGTACTTC.

This clonotype was detected many times. This chain uses TRBV20-1 with TRBJ2-1, with TRBD2 identical over 15 bases. Germline CDR1 and CDR2: DFQATT and SNEGSKA (reference sequence). Losses at the gene ends were 5 bases for V and 10 bases for J; bases not matched to a gene: 12. The CDR3 contains 16 residues. The CDR3 protein is CSAPLRTSGGGGEQFF. DNA of the CDR3: TGCAGTGCTCCCCTCCGGACTAGCGGGGGGGGAGGAGAGCAGTTCTTC.

The V gene is TRBV24-1, the J gene TRBJ1-4; tentatively, D is TRBD1 (6 bases). Germline values: CDR1 KGHDR, CDR2 SFDVKD. The CDR3 spans 15 residues. V was trimmed by 7 bases and J by 6 bases, leaving 17 bases between them. CDR3 region: CATSLSGEADEKLFF. The DNA for the CDR3 is TGTGCCACCAGCCTCTCAGGGGAAGCGGATGAAAAACTGTTTTTT.

The gene calls are TRBV15 and TRBJ2-3, with 13 bases aligning to TRBD2. Germline values: CDR1 LNHNV, CDR2 YYDKDF (reference sequence). With 8 bases clipped from V and 4 bases from J, the junction kept 9 bases outside the gene matches. This CDR3 contains 16 residues. The CDR3 region has the DNA TGTGCCACCTCTAAAGGACTAGCGGGGGTCTCAGATACGCAGTATTTT. Translating gives CATSKGLAGVSDTQYF.

CDR3 sequence: CASSPENNYGYTF. DNA for the CDR3: TGTGCCAGCAGCCCAGAGAATAACTATGGCTACACCTTC. The chain employs TRBV7-9 and TRBJ1-2; D not certain. The CDR3 runs 13 residues. V shed 5 bases and J shed 1 base, with 8 bases lying between them. CDR1 and CDR2 from the germline V gene are SEHNR and FQNEAQ (reference sequence).

This clonotype was detected only a few times. The CDR3 region has the DNA TGTGCCAGCAGCTTGGGACAGGGGGTATTAGCAGATACGCAGTATTTT. The encoded protein is CASSLGQGVLADTQYF. The chain links TRBV7-2 to TRBJ2-3, with 11 bases matching TRBD1. Germline V gene sequence: CDR1 SGHTA, CDR2 FQGNSA. With 3 bases clipped from V and 4 bases from J, the junction kept 6 bases outside the gene matches. This CDR3 is 16 amino acids long.

The genes are TRBV27 and TRBJ1-1; D unclear. This CDR3 spans 15 amino acids. CDR1 and CDR2 from the germline V gene are MNHEY and SMNVEV (reference sequence). Trimming shortened V by 1 base and J by 5 bases, and 14 bases separated the two germline ends. As DNA, the CDR3 is TGTGCCAGCAGTTTATTAACTGGAGTTGGTACTGAAGCTTTCTTT. This codes for CASSLLTGVGTEAFF.

In its sample, this clonotype was seen a few times. The chain uses TRBV20-1 and TRBJ1-2, with 7 bases identical to TRBD1. There are 13 residues in the CDR3. Germline V gene lookup returns CDR1 DFQATT and CDR2 SNEGSKA (reference sequence). The V segment lost 6 bases and the J segment 4 bases; nucleotides outside the gene matches: 8. The CDR3 DNA sequence: TGCAGTGCGAAACAGGGGAACTCCTATGGCTACACCTTC. Its translation is CSAKQGNSYGYTF.

This clonotype has a count of ten or more. The chain is built from TRBV4-2 and TRBJ2-5; D call uncertain. Between the trimmed V and J ends, which lost 4 bases and 1 base, there was a span of 13 bases. The CDR3 consists of 15 residues. CDR1 and CDR2 from the germline V gene are LGHNA and YNFKEQ. CDR3 in DNA: TGTGCCAGCAGCCCTGGGATGTACCCCCAAGAGACCCAGTACTTC. This translates into CASSPGMYPQETQYF.

Concerning this clonotype: The junction departs from germline at one end; a sequencing error may be responsible. The chain couples TRBV5-1 to TRBJ2-5; D is perhaps TRBD2 (5 bases). The CDR3 is 11 amino acids. Per the germline V gene, CDR1 is SGHRS and CDR2 is YFSETQ. CDR3 coding DNA: TGCTCCAGCAGCTTGGAGGTGACCCAGTACTTC. Residues: CSSSLEVTQYF.

The chain has TRBV7-8 and TRBJ1-5; D uncertain. The CDR3 sequence is 13 residues long. The V gene's germline CDR1 is SGHVS and CDR2 FQNEAQ. Trimming shortened V by 1 base and J by 6 bases, and 7 bases separated the two germline ends. Here the CDR3 DNA reads TGTGCCAGCAGCTTAGAGTTAGCTCAGCCCCAGCATTTT. This sequence encodes CASSLELAQPQHF. Full variable domain (missing parts from reference TRBV7-8 and TRBJ1-5): GAGVSQSPRYKVAKRGQDVALRCDPISGHVSLFWYQQALGQGPEFLTYFQNEAQLDKSGLPSDRFFAERPEGSVSTLKIQRTQQEDSAVYLCASSLELAQPQHFGDGTRLSIL.

The chain uses TRBV3-1 and TRBJ2-3, with 12 bases that match TRBD2. There are 18 residues in the CDR3. Germline V CDR1 and CDR2: LGHDT, YNNKEL (reference sequence). After removal of 0 bases from V and 8 bases from J, the junction contained 12 bases not matched to a gene. The CDR3 DNA reads TGTGCCAGCAGCCAAGACGGACTAGCGGGGCACCCCGCCGGTACGCAGTATTTT. Amino acid sequence: CASSQDGLAGHPAGTQYF.

The V gene is TRBV20-1, the J gene TRBJ2-2; a possible D gene is TRBD2 (5 bases). This CDR3 contains 14 residues. Trimming pared 2 bases from V and 5 bases from J, leaving 12 bases between. CDR1 is DFQATT and CDR2 is SNEGSKA in the germline V gene (reference sequence). The CDR3 reads CSARSRTGTGELFF. The CDR3 DNA sequence: TGCAGTGCTAGATCAAGGACGGGGACCGGGGAGCTGTTTTTT.

As DNA, the CDR3 is TGTGCCAGCAGCCAAGATGCGGGTAGCACAGATACGCAGTATTTT. Encoded protein: CASSQDAGSTDTQYF. The J gene is TRBJ2-3, the V gene TRBV4-2; TRBD2 is a possible D gene (5 bases). CDR1 LGHNA and CDR2 YNFKEQ come from the germline V gene. This CDR3 is 15 amino acids long. Trimming left V 0 bases short and J 0 bases short, with 7 bases between.

This chain uses TRBV19 with TRBJ2-6; tentatively, D is TRBD2 (5 bases). V lost 3 bases, J lost 0 bases, and 9 bases lay in between. Germline V gene sequence: CDR1 LNHDA, CDR2 SQIVND (reference sequence). This CDR3 has 16 amino acids. As DNA, the CDR3 is TGTGCCAGTAGTATTCGGGGAACCTCTGGGGCCAACGTCCTGACTTTC. Its protein product is CASSIRGTSGANVLTF.

Written as DNA, the CDR3 is TGTGCCAGCAGCTTAGGGTCCGGTTCCTACGAGCAGTACTTC. This encodes CASSLGSGSYEQYF. The chain recombines TRBV7-8 with TRBJ2-7; D unresolved. Trimming took 1 base from V and 1 from J, leaving 8 bases between them. From germline, CDR1 is SGHVS and CDR2 FQNEAQ. This CDR3 comprises 14 residues.

This clonotype was seen at least ten times. The chain links TRBV6-5 to TRBJ1-2; no clear D gene. V dropped 6 bases and J dropped 0 bases, with 2 bases sitting between them. This CDR3 is built from 11 residues. The germline V gene has CDR1 MNHEY and CDR2 SVGAGI. This chain's CDR3 is CASSSNYGYTF. In DNA form, the CDR3 reads TGTGCCAGCAGCTCTAACTATGGCTACACCTTC.

The rearrangement links TRBV5-1 to TRBJ2-3; a weak D match, TRBD1 (6 bases). Germline CDR1 SGHRS, CDR2 YFSETQ. The length of the CDR3 is 15 residues. V gave up 4 bases and J gave up 2 bases, with 14 bases separating them. This CDR3 reads CASSLGQRLTDTQYF. For the CDR3, the DNA is TGCGCCAGCAGCCTTGGACAGAGACTCACAGATACGCAGTATTTT.

In this sample, this clonotype turned up a few times. The chain couples TRBV30 to TRBJ2-3, with 8 bases matching TRBD2. The ends lost 3 bases at V and 3 bases at J; junction bases unmatched: 2. The length of the CDR3 is 13 residues. Germline V gene lookup returns CDR1 GTSNPN and CDR2 SVGIG (reference sequence). CDR3 in amino acids: CAWSGGATDTQYF. In DNA, the CDR3 is TGTGCCTGGAGCGGGGGGGCAACAGATACGCAGTATTTT. Looking up the rest from reference TRBV30 and TRBJ2-3 gives the full variable domain: SQTIHQWPATLVQPVGSPLSLECTVEGTSNPNLYWYRQAAGRGLQLLFYSVGIGQISSEVPQNLSASRPQDRQFILSSKKLLLSDSGFYLCAWSGGATDTQYFGPGTRLTVL.

In DNA form, the CDR3 reads TGTGCCACCAGCAGTGACGGGACAGGGAATCAGCCCCAGCATTTT. This gives the protein CATSSDGTGNQPQHF. The V gene is TRBV15, the J gene TRBJ1-5; 9 bases align to TRBD1. The CDR3 extends over 15 amino acids. V lost 3 bases, J lost 4 bases, and 4 bases stayed unmatched. In germline, CDR1 is LNHNV, CDR2 YYDKDF (reference sequence).

This clonotype has ten or more counts. This rearrangement joins TRBV5-1 to TRBJ2-3; D gene ambiguous. CDR1 and CDR2 (germline): SGHRS, YFSETQ. Trimming pared 3 bases from V and 0 bases from J, leaving 11 bases between. CDR3 length: 15 residues. The CDR3 DNA reads as TGCGCCAGCAGCTCCCGGACGGATAGCACAGATACGCAGTATTTT. It codes for CASSSRTDSTDTQYF.

The chain recombines TRBV9 with TRBJ2-1; D is ambiguous. The V gene's germline CDR1 is SGDLS and CDR2 YYNGEE. The CDR3 consists of 11 residues. Trimming pared 3 bases from V and 8 bases from J, leaving 6 bases between. CDR3 bases: TGTGCCAGCAGCGGTGCGGATGAGCAGTTCTTC. Translated, it gives CASSGADEQFF.

This clonotype was observed a few times. The chain uses TRBV4-3 and TRBJ1-4; 9 bases are shared with TRBD1. V shed 1 base, J shed 8 bases, and the junction held 8 bases outside the gene matches. This CDR3 comprises 16 residues. Germline loops: CDR1 LGHNA, CDR2 YSLEER. CDR3 amino acids: CASSQVTQGAREKLFF. As DNA, the CDR3 is TGCGCCAGCAGCCAAGTCACACAGGGGGCGAGAGAAAAACTGTTTTTT.